The T cell receptor (beta chain) under discussion was sequenced for a study of radiotherapy plus CTLA-4 blockade in lung cancer. Whole-study context: Objective responses were recorded in about 18% of patients, with disease control recorded in approximately 34%. Study-wide findings and caveats: Peripheral blood showed expansion of tumor-derived TCR clones after radiotherapy and ipilimumab. It was early blood T cell clone dynamics, with interferon-beta, that reportedly best predicted response.

The germline V gene has CDR1 SGHNT and CDR2 YENEEA. This CDR3 region has 15 residues. V shed 5 bases and J shed 3 bases, with 14 bases lying between them. Focal radiation with ipilimumab CTLA-4 blockade was given to patients with chemo-refractory metastatic non-small-cell lung cancer. The data were produced by immunoSEQ multiplex PCR, yet TCRdb's version contains in-frame clones alone and is incomplete. This sample has just under 45,000 clones, with 65% to 70% found just once. This clone was detected once. Its antigen is unknown. The chain links TRBV11-3 to TRBJ1-3; tentative D call: TRBD1 (6 bases). The sample consisted of peripheral blood, taken from a patient treated with radiotherapy plus ipilimumab. The TCR was taken from a human donor with non-small cell lung cancer who had a partial response to radiotherapy plus ipilimumab. The CDR3 region is CASSPPGEGGNTIYF. The DNA of the CDR3 is TGTGCCAGCAGCCCACCAGGGGAAGGTGGAAACACCATATATTTT.